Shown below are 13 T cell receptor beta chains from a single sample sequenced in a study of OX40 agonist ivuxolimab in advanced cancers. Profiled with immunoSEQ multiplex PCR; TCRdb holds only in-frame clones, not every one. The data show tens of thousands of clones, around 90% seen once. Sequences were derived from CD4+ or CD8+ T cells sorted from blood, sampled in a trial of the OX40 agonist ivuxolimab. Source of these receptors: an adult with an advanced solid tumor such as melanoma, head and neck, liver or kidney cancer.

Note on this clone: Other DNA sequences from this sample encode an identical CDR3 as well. CDR3 region: CASSFDRANYGYTF. The CDR3 coding sequence is TGTGCCAGCAGCTTTGACAGGGCTAACTATGGCTACACCTTC. V gene TRBV7-2 combines with J gene TRBJ1-2; the match to TRBD1 covers 7 bases. Germline loops: CDR1 SGHTA, CDR2 FQGNSA. The CDR3 sequence is 14 residues long. V lost 3 bases to trimming and J lost 0 bases; unmatched junction nucleotides: 1.

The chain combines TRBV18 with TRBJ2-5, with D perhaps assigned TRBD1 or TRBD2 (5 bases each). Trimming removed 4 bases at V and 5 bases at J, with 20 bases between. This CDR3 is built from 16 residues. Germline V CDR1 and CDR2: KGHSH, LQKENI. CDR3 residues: CASSQSRDPLLETQYF. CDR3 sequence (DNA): TGTGCCAGCTCACAAAGCCGGGACCCCCTGCTGGAGACCCAGTACTTC.

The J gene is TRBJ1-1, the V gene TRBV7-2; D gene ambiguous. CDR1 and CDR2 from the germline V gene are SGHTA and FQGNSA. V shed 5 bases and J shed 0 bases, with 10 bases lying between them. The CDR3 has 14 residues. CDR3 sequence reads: CASSPRRLNTEAFF. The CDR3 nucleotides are TGTGCCAGCAGCCCCCGACGACTGAACACTGAAGCTTTCTTT.

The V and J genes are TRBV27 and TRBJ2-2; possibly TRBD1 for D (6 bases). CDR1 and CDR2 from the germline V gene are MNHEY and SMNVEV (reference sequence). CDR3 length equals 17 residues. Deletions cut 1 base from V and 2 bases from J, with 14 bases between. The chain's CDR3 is CASSLLGAARNTGELFF. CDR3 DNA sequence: TGTGCCAGCAGTTTATTGGGGGCAGCAAGAAACACCGGGGAGCTGTTTTTT.

CDR3: CASSYGGPDTEAFF. CDR3 in DNA: TGTGCCAGCAGTTACGGGGGACCGGACACTGAAGCTTTCTTT. This chain joins TRBV6-5 and TRBJ1-1; D is possibly TRBD1 (5 bases). From germline, CDR1 is MNHEY and CDR2 SVGAGI. The CDR3 extends over 14 amino acids. Trimming removed 2 bases at V and 3 bases at J, with 10 bases between.

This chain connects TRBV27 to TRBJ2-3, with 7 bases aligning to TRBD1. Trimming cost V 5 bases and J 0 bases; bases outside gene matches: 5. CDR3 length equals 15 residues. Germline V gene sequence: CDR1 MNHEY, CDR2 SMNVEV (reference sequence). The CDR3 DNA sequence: TGTGCCAGCAGTCCTAGACAGGGCAGCACAGATACGCAGTATTTT. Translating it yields CASSPRQGSTDTQYF.

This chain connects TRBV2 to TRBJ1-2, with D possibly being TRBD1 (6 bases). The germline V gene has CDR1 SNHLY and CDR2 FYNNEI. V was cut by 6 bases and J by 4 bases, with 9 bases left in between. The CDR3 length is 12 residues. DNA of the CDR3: TGTGCCAGCAGACAGGGAACCTATGGCTACACCTTC. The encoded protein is CASRQGTYGYTF. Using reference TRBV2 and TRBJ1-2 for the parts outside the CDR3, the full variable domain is EPEVTQTPSHQVTQMGQEVILRCVPISNHLYFYWYRQILGQKVEFLVSFYNNEISEKSEIFDDQFSVERPDGSNFTLKIRSTKLEDSAMYFCASRQGTYGYTFGSGTRLTVV.

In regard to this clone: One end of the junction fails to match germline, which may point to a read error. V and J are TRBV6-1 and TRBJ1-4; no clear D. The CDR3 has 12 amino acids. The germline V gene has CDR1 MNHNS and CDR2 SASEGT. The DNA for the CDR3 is TGTGCCAGCAGGAGTGCCGACCCACTCTTGGTTTTT. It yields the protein CASRSADPLLVF.

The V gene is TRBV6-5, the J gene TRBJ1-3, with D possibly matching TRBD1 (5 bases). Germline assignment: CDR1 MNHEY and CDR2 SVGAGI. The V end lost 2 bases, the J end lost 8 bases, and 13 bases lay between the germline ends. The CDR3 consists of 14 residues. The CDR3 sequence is CASSYPGREDTIYF. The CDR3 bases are TGTGCCAGCAGTTACCCGGGACGGGAAGACACCATATATTTT.

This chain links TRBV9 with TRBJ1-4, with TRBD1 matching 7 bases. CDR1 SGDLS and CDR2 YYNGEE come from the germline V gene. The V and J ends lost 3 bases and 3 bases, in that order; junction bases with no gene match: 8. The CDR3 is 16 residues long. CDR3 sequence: CASSAQGGEANEKLFF. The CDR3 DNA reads TGTGCCAGCAGCGCCCAAGGGGGCGAGGCTAATGAAAAACTGTTTTTT.

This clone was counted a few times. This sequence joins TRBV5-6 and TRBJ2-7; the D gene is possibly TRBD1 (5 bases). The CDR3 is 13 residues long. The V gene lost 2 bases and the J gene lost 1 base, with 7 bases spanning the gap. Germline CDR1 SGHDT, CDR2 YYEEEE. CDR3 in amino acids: CASSFSGSYEQYV. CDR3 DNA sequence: TGTGCCAGCAGCTTTTCAGGGTCCTACGAGCAGTACGTC.

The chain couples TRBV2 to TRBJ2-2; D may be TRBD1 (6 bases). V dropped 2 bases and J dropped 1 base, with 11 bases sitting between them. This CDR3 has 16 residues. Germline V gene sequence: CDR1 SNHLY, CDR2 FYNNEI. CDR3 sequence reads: CASSERGGKNTGELFF. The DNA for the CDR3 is TGTGCCAGCAGTGAACGAGGGGGAAAGAACACCGGGGAGCTGTTTTTT.

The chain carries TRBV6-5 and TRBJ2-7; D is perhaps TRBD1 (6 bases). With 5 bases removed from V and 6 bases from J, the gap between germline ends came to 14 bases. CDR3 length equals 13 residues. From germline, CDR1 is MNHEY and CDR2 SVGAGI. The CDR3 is CASSLTGSGEQYF. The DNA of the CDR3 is TGTGCCAGCAGTCTCACAGGGTCCGGCGAGCAGTACTTC.